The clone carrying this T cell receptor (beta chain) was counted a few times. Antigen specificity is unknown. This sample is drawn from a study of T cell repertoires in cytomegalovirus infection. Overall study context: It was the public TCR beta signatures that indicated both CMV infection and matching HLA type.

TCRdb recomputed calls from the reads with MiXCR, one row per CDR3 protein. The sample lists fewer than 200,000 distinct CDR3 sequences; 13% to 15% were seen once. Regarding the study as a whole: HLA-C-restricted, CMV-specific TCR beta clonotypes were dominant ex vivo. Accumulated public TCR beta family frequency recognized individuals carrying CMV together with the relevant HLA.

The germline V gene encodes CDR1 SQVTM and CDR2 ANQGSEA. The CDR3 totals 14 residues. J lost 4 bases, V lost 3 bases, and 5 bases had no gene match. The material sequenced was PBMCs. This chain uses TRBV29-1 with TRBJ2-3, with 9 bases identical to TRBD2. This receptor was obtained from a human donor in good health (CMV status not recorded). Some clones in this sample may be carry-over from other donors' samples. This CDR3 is CSVDPSGIADTQYF. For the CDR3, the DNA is TGCAGCGTTGATCCTAGCGGGATCGCAGATACGCAGTATTTT.